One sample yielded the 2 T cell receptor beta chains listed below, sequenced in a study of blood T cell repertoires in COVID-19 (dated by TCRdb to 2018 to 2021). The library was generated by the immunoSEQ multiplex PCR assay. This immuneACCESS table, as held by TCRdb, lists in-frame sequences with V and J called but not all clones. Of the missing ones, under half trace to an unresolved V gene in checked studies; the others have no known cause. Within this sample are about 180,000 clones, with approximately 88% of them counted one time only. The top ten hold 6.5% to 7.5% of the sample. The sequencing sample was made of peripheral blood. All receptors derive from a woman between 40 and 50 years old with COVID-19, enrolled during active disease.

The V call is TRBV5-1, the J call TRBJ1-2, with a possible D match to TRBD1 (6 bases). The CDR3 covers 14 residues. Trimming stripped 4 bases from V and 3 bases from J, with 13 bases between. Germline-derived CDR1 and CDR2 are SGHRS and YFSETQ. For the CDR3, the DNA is TGCGCCAGCAGCGAATCGGCAGGGGACTATGGCTACACCTTC. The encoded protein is CASSESAGDYGYTF.

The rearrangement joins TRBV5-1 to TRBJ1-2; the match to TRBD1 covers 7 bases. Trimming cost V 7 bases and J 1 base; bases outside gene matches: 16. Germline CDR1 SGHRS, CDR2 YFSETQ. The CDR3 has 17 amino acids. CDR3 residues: CASQPRGTDTINYGYTF. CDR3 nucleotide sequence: TGCGCCAGCCAGCCCCGCGGGACAGACACTATTAACTATGGCTACACCTTC.